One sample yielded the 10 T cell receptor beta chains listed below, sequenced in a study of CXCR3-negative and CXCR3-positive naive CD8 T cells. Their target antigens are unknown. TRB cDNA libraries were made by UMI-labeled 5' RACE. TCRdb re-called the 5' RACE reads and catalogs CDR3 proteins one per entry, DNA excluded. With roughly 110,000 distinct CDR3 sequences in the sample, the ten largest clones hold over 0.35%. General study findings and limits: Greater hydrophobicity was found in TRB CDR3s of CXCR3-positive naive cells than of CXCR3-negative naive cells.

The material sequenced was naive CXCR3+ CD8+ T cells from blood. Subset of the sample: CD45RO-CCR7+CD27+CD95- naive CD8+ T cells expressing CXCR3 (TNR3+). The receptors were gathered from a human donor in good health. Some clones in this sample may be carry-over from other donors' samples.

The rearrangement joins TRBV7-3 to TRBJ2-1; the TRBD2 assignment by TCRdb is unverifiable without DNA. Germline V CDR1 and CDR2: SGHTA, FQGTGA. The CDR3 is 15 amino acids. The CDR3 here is CASSALAGGPDEQFF.

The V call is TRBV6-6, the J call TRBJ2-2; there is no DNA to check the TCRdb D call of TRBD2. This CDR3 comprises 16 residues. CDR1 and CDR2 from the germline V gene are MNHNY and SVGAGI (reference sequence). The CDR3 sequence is CASSYFASEAPGELFF.

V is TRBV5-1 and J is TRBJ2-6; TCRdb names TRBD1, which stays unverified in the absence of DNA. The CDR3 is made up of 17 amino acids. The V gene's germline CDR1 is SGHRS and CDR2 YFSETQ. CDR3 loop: CASSSTGGRNGANVLTF. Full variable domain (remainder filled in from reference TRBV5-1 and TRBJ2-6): KAGVTQTPRYLIKTRGQQVTLSCSPISGHRSVSWYQQTPGQGLQFLFEYFSETQRNKGNFPGRFSGRQFSNSRSEMNVSTLELGDSALYLCASSSTGGRNGANVLTFGAGSRLTVL.

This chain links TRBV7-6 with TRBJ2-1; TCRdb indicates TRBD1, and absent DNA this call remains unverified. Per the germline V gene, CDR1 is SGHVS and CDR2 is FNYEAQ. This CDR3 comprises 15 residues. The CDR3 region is CASSLSGGQYNEQFF.

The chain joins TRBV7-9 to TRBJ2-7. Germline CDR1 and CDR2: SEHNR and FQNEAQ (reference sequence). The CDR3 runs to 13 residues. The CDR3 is CASSHTLTYEQYF.

The CDR3 region is CSALDRDYGYTF. This chain connects TRBV20-1 to TRBJ1-2; TCRdb names TRBD1, which stays unverified in the absence of DNA. The germline gives CDR1 DFQATT, CDR2 SNEGSKA (reference sequence). CDR3 length equals 12 residues.

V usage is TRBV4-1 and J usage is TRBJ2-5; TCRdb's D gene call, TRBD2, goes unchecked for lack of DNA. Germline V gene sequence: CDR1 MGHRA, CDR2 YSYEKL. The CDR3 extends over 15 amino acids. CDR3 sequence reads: CASSQLAGGRETQYF.

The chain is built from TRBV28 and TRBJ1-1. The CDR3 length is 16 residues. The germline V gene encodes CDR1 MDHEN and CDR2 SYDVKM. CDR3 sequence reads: CASSLSLDPTGTEAFF.

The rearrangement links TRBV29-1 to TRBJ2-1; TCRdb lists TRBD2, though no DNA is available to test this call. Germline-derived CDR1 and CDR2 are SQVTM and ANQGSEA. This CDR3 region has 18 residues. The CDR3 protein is CSVEDKSGLELLYNEQFF.

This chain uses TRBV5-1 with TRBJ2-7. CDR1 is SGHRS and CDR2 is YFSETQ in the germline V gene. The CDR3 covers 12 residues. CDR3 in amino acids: CASSLFGHEQYF.